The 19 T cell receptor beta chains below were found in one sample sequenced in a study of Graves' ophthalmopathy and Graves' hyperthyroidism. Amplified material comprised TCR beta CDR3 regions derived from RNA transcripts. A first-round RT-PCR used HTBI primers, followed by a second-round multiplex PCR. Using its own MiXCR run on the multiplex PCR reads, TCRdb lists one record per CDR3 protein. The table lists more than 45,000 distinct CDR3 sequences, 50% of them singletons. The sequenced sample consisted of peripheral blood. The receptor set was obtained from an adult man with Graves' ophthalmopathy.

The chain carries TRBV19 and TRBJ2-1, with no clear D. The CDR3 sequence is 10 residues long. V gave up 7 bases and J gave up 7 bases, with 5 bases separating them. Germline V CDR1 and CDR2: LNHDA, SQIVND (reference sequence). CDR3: CASKGNEQFF. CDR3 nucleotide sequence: TGTGCCAGTAAAGGAAATGAGCAGTTCTTC.

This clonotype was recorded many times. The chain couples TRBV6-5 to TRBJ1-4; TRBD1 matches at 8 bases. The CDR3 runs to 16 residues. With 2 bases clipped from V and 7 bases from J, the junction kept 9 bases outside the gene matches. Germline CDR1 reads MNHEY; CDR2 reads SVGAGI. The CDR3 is CASSYTGQAGGEKLFF. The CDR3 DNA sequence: TGTGCCAGCAGTTACACGGGACAGGCGGGCGGTGAAAAACTGTTTTTT.

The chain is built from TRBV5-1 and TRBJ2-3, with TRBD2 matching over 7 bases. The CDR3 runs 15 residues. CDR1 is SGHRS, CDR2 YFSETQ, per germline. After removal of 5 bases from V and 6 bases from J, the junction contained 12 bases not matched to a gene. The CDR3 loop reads CASRGEGLEWDTQYF. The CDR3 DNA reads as TGCGCCAGCAGGGGGGAGGGCCTAGAGTGGGATACGCAGTATTTT.

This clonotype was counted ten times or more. The CDR3 DNA reads as TGTGCCAGCAGCCCGGACCGAGACAATGAGCAGTTCTTC. This encodes CASSPDRDNEQFF. The chain joins TRBV11-2 to TRBJ2-1, with D uncertain. The CDR3 loop spans 13 amino acids. Germline CDR1 and CDR2: SGHAT and FQNNGV. V was clipped by 5 bases and J by 5 bases, with 10 bases between them.

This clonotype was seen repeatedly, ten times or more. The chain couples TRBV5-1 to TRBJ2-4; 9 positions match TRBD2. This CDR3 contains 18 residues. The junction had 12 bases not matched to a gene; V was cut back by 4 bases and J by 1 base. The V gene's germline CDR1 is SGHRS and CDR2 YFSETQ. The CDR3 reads CASSLRTSEGPAKNIQYF. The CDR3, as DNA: TGCGCCAGCAGCCTCAGGACTAGCGAGGGTCCGGCCAAAAACATTCAGTACTTC.

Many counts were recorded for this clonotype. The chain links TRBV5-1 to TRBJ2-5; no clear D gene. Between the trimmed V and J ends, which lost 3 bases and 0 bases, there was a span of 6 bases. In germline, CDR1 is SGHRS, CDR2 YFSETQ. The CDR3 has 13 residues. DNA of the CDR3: TGCGCCAGCAGCTCCTTGTACCAAGAGACCCAGTACTTC. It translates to CASSSLYQETQYF.

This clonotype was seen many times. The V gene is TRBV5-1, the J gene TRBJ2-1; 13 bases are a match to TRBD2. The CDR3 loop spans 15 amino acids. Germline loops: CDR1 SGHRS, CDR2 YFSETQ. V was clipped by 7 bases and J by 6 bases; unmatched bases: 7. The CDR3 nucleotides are TGCGCCAGCGGACCGGGACTAGCGGGGTTCAATGAGCAGTTCTTC. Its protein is CASGPGLAGFNEQFF.

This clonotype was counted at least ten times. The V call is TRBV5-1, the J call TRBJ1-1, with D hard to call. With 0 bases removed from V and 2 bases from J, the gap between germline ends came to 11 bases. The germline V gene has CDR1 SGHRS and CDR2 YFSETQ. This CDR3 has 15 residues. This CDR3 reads CASSLDSGINTEAFF. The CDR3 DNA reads TGCGCCAGCAGCTTGGATAGCGGGATTAACACTGAAGCTTTCTTT.

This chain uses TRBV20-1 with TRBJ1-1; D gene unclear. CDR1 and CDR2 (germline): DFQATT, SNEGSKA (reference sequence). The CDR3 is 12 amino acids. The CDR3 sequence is CSVGRTFNEAFF. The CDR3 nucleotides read TGCAGCGTAGGACGGACCTTTAATGAAGCTTTCTTT.

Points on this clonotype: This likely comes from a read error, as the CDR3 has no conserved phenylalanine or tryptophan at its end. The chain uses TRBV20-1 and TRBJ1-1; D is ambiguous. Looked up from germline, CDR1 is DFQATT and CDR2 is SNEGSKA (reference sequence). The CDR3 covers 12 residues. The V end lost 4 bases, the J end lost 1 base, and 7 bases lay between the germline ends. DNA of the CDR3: TGCAGTGCTAAGGGTTCGAACACTGAAGCTTTCCTT. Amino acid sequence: CSAKGSNTEAFL.

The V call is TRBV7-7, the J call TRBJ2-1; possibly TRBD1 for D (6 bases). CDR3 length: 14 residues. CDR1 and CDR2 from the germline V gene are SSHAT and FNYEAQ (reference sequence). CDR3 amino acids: CASLTGLTYNEQFF. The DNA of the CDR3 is TGTGCTAGCCTTACAGGGCTTACTTACAATGAGCAGTTCTTC.

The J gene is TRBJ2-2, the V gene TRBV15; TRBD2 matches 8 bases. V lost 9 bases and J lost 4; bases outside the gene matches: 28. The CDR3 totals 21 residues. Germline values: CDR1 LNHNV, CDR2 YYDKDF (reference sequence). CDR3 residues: CATGGGGGPAPSRDFTGELFF. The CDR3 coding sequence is TGTGCCACGGGGGGGGGCGGGGGGCCGGCGCCGTCTCGGGATTTCACCGGGGAGCTGTTTTTT.

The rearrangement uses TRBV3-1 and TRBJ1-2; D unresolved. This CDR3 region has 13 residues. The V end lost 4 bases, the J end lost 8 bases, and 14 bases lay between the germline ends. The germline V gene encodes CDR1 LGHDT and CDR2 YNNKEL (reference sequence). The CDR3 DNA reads TGTGCCAGCAGCCCTGGTAGCCGAGGGGGCTACACCTTC. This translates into CASSPGSRGGYTF.

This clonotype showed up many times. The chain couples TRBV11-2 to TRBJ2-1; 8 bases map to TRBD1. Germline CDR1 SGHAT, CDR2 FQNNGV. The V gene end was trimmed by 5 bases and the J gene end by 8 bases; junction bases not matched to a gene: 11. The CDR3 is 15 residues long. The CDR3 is CASSTGTGPTDEQFF. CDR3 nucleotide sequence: TGTGCCAGCAGCACCGGGACAGGCCCCACTGATGAGCAGTTCTTC.

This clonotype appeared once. The CDR3 loop reads CASTSWGVRETQYF. CDR3 bases: TGTGCCAGCACCTCTTGGGGGGTCCGGGAGACCCAGTACTTC. The V gene is TRBV28, the J gene TRBJ2-5; weak D call: TRBD2 (6 bases). V was trimmed by 7 bases and J by 5 bases, leaving 17 bases between them. CDR3 size: 14 residues. CDR1 and CDR2 from the germline V gene are MDHEN and SYDVKM. Variable domain in full (rest from reference TRBV28 and TRBJ2-5): DVKVTQSSRYLVKRTGEKVFLECVQDMDHENMFWYRQDPGLGLRLIYFSYDVKMKEKGDIPEGYSVSREKKERFSLILESASTNQTSMYLCASTSWGVRETQYFGPGTRLLVL.

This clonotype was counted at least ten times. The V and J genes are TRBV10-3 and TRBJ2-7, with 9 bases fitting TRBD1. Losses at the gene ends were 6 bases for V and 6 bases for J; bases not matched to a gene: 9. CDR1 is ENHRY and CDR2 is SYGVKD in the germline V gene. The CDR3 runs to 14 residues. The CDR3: CAISPGQGSLEQYF. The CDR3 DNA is TGTGCCATCAGCCCCGGACAGGGGAGTCTCGAGCAGTACTTC.

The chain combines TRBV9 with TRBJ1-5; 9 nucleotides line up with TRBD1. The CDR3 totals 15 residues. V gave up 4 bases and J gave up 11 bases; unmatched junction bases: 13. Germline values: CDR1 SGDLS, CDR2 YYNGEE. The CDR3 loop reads CASSRGQGLQETQHF. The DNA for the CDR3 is TGTGCCAGCAGCCGGGGACAGGGACTTCAAGAGACCCAGCATTTT.

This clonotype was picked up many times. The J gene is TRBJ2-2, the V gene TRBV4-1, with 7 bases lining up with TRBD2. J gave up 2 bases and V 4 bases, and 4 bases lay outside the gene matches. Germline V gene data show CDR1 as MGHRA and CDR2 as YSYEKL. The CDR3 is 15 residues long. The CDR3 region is CASSPGLINTGELFF. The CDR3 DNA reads TGCGCCAGCAGCCCGGGACTAATAAACACCGGGGAGCTGTTTTTT.

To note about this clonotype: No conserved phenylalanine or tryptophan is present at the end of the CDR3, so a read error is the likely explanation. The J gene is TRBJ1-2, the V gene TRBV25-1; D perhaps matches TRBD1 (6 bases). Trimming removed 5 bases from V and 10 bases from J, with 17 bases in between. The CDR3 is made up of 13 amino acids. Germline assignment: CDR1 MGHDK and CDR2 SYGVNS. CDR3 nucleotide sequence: TGTGCCAGCAGTTTACTCGGGGGGCGCGACTACACCTCC. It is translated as CASSLLGGRDYTS.